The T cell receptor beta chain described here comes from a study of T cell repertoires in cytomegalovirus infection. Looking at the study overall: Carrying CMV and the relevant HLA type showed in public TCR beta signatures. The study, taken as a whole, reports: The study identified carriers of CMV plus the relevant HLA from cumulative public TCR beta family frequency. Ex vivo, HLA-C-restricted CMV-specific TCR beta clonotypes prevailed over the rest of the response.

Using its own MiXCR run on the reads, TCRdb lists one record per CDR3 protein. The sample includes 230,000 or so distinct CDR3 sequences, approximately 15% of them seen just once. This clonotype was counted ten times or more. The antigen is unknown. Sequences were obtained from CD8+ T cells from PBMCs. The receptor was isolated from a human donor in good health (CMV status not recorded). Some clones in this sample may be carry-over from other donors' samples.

The CDR3 loop is CASSASGTGPIAEAFF. The CDR3, as DNA: TGTGCCAGCAGCGCTTCCGGGACAGGGCCGATCGCTGAAGCTTTCTTT. The rearrangement joins TRBV7-6 to TRBJ1-1; 9 nucleotides align to TRBD1. Trimming removed 5 bases from V and 6 bases from J; junction bases left unmatched: 13. This CDR3 spans 16 amino acids. Germline V gene data show CDR1 as SGHVS and CDR2 as FNYEAQ.